The present T cell receptor beta chain was sequenced within a study of cytomegalovirus exposure and HLA in healthy donors. Study observations and caveats: As was reported, the HLA-A and HLA-B alleles of most subjects were accurately predicted from TCR beta sequences.

The CDR3 totals 15 residues. In germline, CDR1 is SGHTA, CDR2 FQGNSA. Trimming took 1 base from V and 4 from J; bases not matched to a gene: 3. A multiplex PCR was run with 60 Vbeta primers and 13 Jbeta primers. Assay: immunoSEQ multiplex PCR; the TCRdb copy retains only in-frame clones and omits some. Of approximately 89,000 clones detected, less than 75% appear once; the ten largest clones hold around 5.5%. To note about this clone: The antigen is undetermined.

The TCR sequence derives from a woman aged 30 to 39 in good health and CMV-seropositive. The source material was PBMCs. The chain employs TRBV7-2 and TRBJ1-2, with 10 bases fitting TRBD1. The CDR3 coding sequence is TGTGCCAGCAGCTTAGTGGGACAGGGGCTCTATGGCTACACCTTC. Translating gives CASSLVGQGLYGYTF. Looking up the rest from reference TRBV7-2 and TRBJ1-2 gives the full variable domain: GAGVSQSPSNKVTEKGKDVELRCDPISGHTALYWYRQSLGQGLEFLIYFQGNSAPDKSGLPSDRFSAERTGGSVSTLTIQRTQQEDSAVYLCASSLVGQGLYGYTFGSGTRLTVV.